This T cell receptor (beta chain) is from a study of cytomegalovirus exposure and HLA in healthy donors. Trimming cost V 7 bases and J 6 bases; bases outside gene matches: 7. The CDR3 runs to 13 residues. Germline loops: CDR1 ENHRY, CDR2 SYGVKD. In the PCR, 60 Vbeta and 13 Jbeta primers were used. Assay used: immunoSEQ multiplex PCR; TCRdb lists only in-frame clones, some missing. The sample contains roughly 130,000 clones, 74% of which appear only once. This clonotype was sampled from a woman in her forties or fifties in good health and CMV-seropositive. The chain has TRBV10-3 and TRBJ2-7; 9 positions agree with TRBD1. The sequencing sample was made of PBMCs. The CDR3 region is CAITPGQGSEQYF. The CDR3 DNA follows: TGTGCCATCACCCCGGGACAGGGCTCCGAGCAGTACTTC.